The clone carrying this T cell receptor (beta chain) is a singleton in its sample. Its antigen is not known. Sequencing was performed with immunoSEQ multiplex PCR; in TCRdb, only in-frame clones are kept and a portion is missing. The table has more than 100,000 clones, roughly 90% seen once. The sample comes from a study of T cell responses to AZD1222 COVID-19 vaccine. General observations from the study: The study found vaccine-associated CD4 TCRs spanning spike, dominant at 160-218 and 743-854.

CDR1 is LNHDA, CDR2 SQIVND, per germline (reference sequence). The V and J ends lost 5 bases and 3 bases, in that order; junction bases with no gene match: 3. CDR3 length: 14 residues. This sequence was found in an adult in good health. This chain joins TRBV19 and TRBJ2-3; 9 positions agree with TRBD1. Sample: peripheral blood, taken on day 0 of AZD1222 vaccination. The CDR3 loop reads CASSEDRGTDTQYF. CDR3 nucleotides: TGTGCCAGTAGTGAGGACAGGGGTACAGATACGCAGTATTTT.